This TCR beta chain was retrieved from a study of blood T cells in healthy people across ages. PCR was performed a second time for about 7 to 11 cycles using a sample-barcoded 5' primer and a J-beta primer mix. Each cDNA molecule was tagged by a template-switch adaptor with 12 random nucleotides. TCRdb independently ran MiXCR on the 5' RACE reads; one entry per CDR3 protein. The table has about 570,000 distinct CDR3 sequences, 25% to 30% seen once. Germline V gene sequence: CDR1 MGHDK, CDR2 SYGVNS. The CDR3 has 15 amino acids. V trimming: 7 bases; J trimming: 0 bases; junction bases outside the gene matches: 2.

Sequencing was done on a sample of blood. This sequence joins TRBV25-1 and TRBJ2-5; 13 bases are shared with TRBD2. The receptor was derived from a woman in her 70s in good health. The CDR3 loop is CASTGTSGNQETQYF. In DNA, the CDR3 is TGTGCCAGCACCGGGACTAGCGGGAACCAAGAGACCCAGTACTTC.